These T cell receptor beta chains were read from a single sample in a study of T cell responses to AZD1222 COVID-19 vaccine. Sequenced by immunoSEQ multiplex PCR; TCRdb stores in-frame clones only, minus some. The sample shows 150,000 to 200,000 clones, 92% of them seen only once. Specimen: peripheral blood, collected on day 0 of MenACWY control vaccination. The source of these receptors is an adult in good health. Each CDR3 is given with its conserved first and last residue. The order of the fields is clone size, J gene, V gene, D gene, CDR3 DNA, CDR3 protein. D genes are given only for firm matches. Clone sizes are given selectively: once, few, many, or a class where the clone is expanded.

NA TRBJ2-7 TRBV7-6 NA TGTGCCAGCAGTCCAGGAGAGGGCCGGAGGAGAGAGCAGTACTTC CASSPGEGRRREQYF
NA TRBJ2-5 TRBV2 NA TGTGCCAGTATGGGCCGCACCCAGTACTTC CASMGRTQYF
few TRBJ2-2 TRBV27 NA TGTGCCAGCAGTTTTACGAGAATCAGGCAAACGAACACCGGGGAGCTGTTTTTT CASSFTRIRQTNTGELFF
NA TRBJ2-1 TRBV7-2 NA TGTGCCAGCAGCTTTGGGAGCAATGAGCAGTTCTTC CASSFGSNEQFF
NA TRBJ1-6 TRBV7-8 TRBD1 TGTGCCAGCAGCCCGCCGGGACAGATGAATTCACCCCTCCACTTT CASSPPGQMNSPLHF
NA TRBJ2-7 TRBV6-5 TRBD2 TGTGCCAGCATGAGGGAGCGGGAGAGGGGCGAGCAGTACTTC CASMRERERGEQYF
NA TRBJ1-1 TRBV24-1 TRBD1 TGTGCCACCAGAGCCGGGACAGGGAACACTGAAGCTTTCTTT CATRAGTGNTEAFF
NA TRBJ2-1 TRBV7-2 NA TGTGCCAGCAGCCCCCGACTAGTAGCCTACAATGAGCAGTTCTTC CASSPRLVAYNEQFF
NA TRBJ2-6 TRBV19 NA TGTGCCAGTAGTATTCCGGGACGGCGCCACGCTGGGGCCAACGTCCTGACTTTC CASSIPGRRHAGANVLTF
NA TRBJ2-1 TRBV29-1 NA TGCAGCGTTGAAGGAAGCTCCTACAATGAGCAGTTCTTC CSVEGSSYNEQFF
NA TRBJ1-5 TRBV19 TRBD1 TGTGCCAGTAGAACGACAGGGGGCAGTGGGAATCAGCCCCAGCATTTT CASRTTGGSGNQPQHF
NA TRBJ2-5 TRBV9 TRBD1 TGTGCCAGCAGCTCTAGGACAGGGCAAGAGACCCAGTACTTC CASSSRTGQETQYF
NA TRBJ2-2 TRBV4-3 NA TGCGCCAGCAGCCAAGCACCCAACCTATTGCCTACGAACACCGGGGAGCTGTTTTTT CASSQAPNLLPTNTGELFF
NA TRBJ2-3 TRBV6-5 NA TGTGCCAGCAGTTCCCCCTTAGTAAACGCGCAGTATTTT CASSSPLVNAQYF
NA TRBJ1-2 TRBV9 NA TGTGCCAGCAGCCCCTCTACAGGGATGAAGGGCTACACCTTC CASSPSTGMKGYTF
NA TRBJ2-3 TRBV19 TRBD1 TGTGCCAGTAGTATTGACTTCGGGACAGGGGGACTGGGGGATACGCAGTATTTT CASSIDFGTGGLGDTQYF
NA TRBJ2-7 TRBV20-1 NA TGCAGTGCTAGTCCCAAGCCGGATCGACGGTACGAGCAGTACTTC CSASPKPDRRYEQYF
NA TRBJ1-2 TRBV25-1 NA TGTGCCAGCAGTGATAGTTTGCCAGGCCACTATGGCTACACCTTC CASSDSLPGHYGYTF
NA TRBJ1-2 TRBV5-4 NA TGTGCCAGCAGCTTGAACCGCGTTGGCTACACCTTC CASSLNRVGYTF
once TRBJ2-4 TRBV19 NA TGTGCCAGTAGTATCCCCACCGAGCTAGCCAAAAACATTCAGTACTTC CASSIPTELAKNIQYF
NA TRBJ2-1 TRBV29-1 TRBD1 TGCAGCGTTGAAGATCTCAAGGGACAGGGCGGCTTTAGGGGGCAGTTCTTC CSVEDLKGQGGFRGQFF
NA TRBJ2-7 TRBV9 NA TGTGCCAGCAGCCATAAGCCACAGGTGATCTACGAGCAGTACTTC CASSHKPQVIYEQYF
NA TRBJ1-2 TRBV5-1 NA TGCGCCAGCAGCTTGGGGGTTGCGACAGCATACGGCTACACCTTC CASSLGVATAYGYTF
NA TRBJ2-1 TRBV19 TRBD2 TGTGCCAGTAGTATAGAGGCCGGGAGGGCCTCAAATGAGCAGTTCTTC CASSIEAGRASNEQFF
NA TRBJ2-7 TRBV3-1/TRBV3-2 TRBD2 TGTGCCAGCAGCCGCCTGGGAGAGGGGACTAGCGGAAACGAGCAGTACTTC CASSRLGEGTSGNEQYF
NA TRBJ1-1 TRBV7-3 TRBD1 TGTGCCAGCAGCCTTAGCCGGGACAGCCTAGCGGTTTTCTTT CASSLSRDSLAVFF
NA TRBJ1-6 TRBV7-2 NA TGTGCCAGCAACCGCGGCGGACGGGATTTTTCACCCCTCCACTTT CASNRGGRDFSPLHF
NA TRBJ2-1 TRBV24-1 TRBD2 TGTGCCACCAGTGATTTAGCGGAGTCATCTCGCGGGGGGCAGTTCTTC CATSDLAESSRGGQFF
NA TRBJ2-6 TRBV7-9 NA TGTGCCAGCAGCTTAGGGACCGGCTCTGGGGCCAACGTCCTGACTTTC CASSLGTGSGANVLTF
NA TRBJ2-3 TRBV18 NA TGTGCCAGCTCACCGTTATCCGGATCGGGCGATACGCAGTATTTT CASSPLSGSGDTQYF
few TRBJ1-6 TRBV3-1/TRBV3-2 NA TGTGCCAGCAGCCAAGGGCAGTATAATTCACCCCTCCACTTT CASSQGQYNSPLHF